This TCR beta chain was recovered during a study of T cells in Graves' hyperthyroidism and ophthalmopathy. The TCR beta CDR3 regions underwent amplification using RNA transcripts as the source. During a first-round RT-PCR of the TCR CDR3, the HTBI primer set was used. Each CDR3 protein gets one entry after TCRdb re-called the multiplex PCR reads with MiXCR. Of about 720,000 distinct CDR3 sequences listed, 15% to 20% are singletons. V lost 0 bases, J lost 4 bases, and 14 bases lay in between. The CDR3 is 16 residues long. Germline assignment: CDR1 LGHDT and CDR2 YNNKEL (reference sequence). In its sample, this clonotype was seen many times.

V gene TRBV3-1 combines with J gene TRBJ2-3; D is uncertain. What was sequenced was blood. The source of this sequence is a woman aged 50 to 65 with Graves' hyperthyroidism that later progressed to Graves' ophthalmopathy. In nucleotides, the CDR3 is TGTGCCAGCAGCCAAGATAGTTGGGTTCCTGCAGATACGCAGTATTTT. Translating it yields CASSQDSWVPADTQYF.